The 23 T cell receptor beta chains presented below share a single source sample, sequenced in a study of cytomegalovirus exposure and HLA in healthy donors. The PCR ran on 60 Vbeta and 13 Jbeta primers. Sequenced by immunoSEQ multiplex PCR; TCRdb stores in-frame clones only, minus some. The table lists around 160,000 clones, 80% to 90% of them singletons. The specimen was PBMCs. All receptors derive from a man aged 18-30 years in good health and CMV-seropositive.

This clone occurred a few times. The rearrangement links TRBV5-4 to TRBJ1-1; TRBD1 matches 7 bases. The CDR3 sequence is 14 residues long. V lost 5 bases, J lost 6 bases, and 10 bases stayed unmatched. From germline, CDR1 is SGHNT and CDR2 YYREEE (reference sequence). The CDR3 DNA sequence: TGTGCCAGCAGTACAGGGGTTTTGCTTCCTGAAGCTTTCTTT. Its protein is CASSTGVLLPEAFF.

This chain links TRBV7-9 with TRBJ1-2; 9 bases are a match to TRBD1. J lost 6 bases, V lost 3 bases, and 5 bases had no gene match. Germline CDR1 SEHNR, CDR2 FQNEAQ (reference sequence). The CDR3 is 14 amino acids. This CDR3 reads CASSLGTGSHGYTF. The DNA for the CDR3 is TGTGCCAGCAGCTTGGGGACAGGGTCCCATGGCTACACCTTC.

This chain joins TRBV10-3 and TRBJ1-1, with D possibly TRBD1 on 6 matching bases. Germline V lookup: CDR1 ENHRY, CDR2 SYGVKD. Trimming left V 5 bases short and J 1 base short, with 14 bases between. This CDR3 region has 15 residues. The CDR3 sequence is CAISRHREGNTEAFF. The CDR3 DNA follows: TGTGCCATCAGTAGACACAGGGAGGGGAACACTGAAGCTTTCTTT.

This sequence joins TRBV6-1 and TRBJ1-1; tentative D call: TRBD1 (6 bases). The germline CDR1 and CDR2 sequences are MNHNS and SASEGT. This CDR3 spans 16 amino acids. The germline V and J ends were trimmed by 1 base and 2 bases, with 14 bases remaining between them. The CDR3 region is CASSEGGGRLNTEAFF. DNA for the CDR3: TGTGCCAGCAGTGAAGGGGGGGGGCGGTTAAACACTGAAGCTTTCTTT.

The chain has TRBV5-1 and TRBJ2-3; 9 bases match TRBD2. CDR1 is SGHRS and CDR2 is YFSETQ in the germline V gene. Trimming removed 3 bases from V and 0 bases from J; junction bases left unmatched: 8. The CDR3 has 17 amino acids. The chain's CDR3 is CASSSRLAVPSTDTQYF. DNA of the CDR3: TGCGCCAGCAGCTCCCGACTAGCGGTACCTAGCACAGATACGCAGTATTTT.

J is TRBJ1-5 and V is TRBV10-3; a weak D match, TRBD1 (6 bases). Germline CDR1 and CDR2: ENHRY and SYGVKD. Deletions cut 5 bases from V and 2 bases from J, with 13 bases between. CDR3 length equals 15 residues. CDR3 sequence: CAISPDSVGNQPQHF. In nucleotides, the CDR3 is TGTGCCATCAGTCCGGACAGCGTCGGCAATCAGCCCCAGCATTTT.

The rearrangement uses TRBV10-1 and TRBJ2-7, with a tentative D call TRBD2 (5 bases). The V gene lost 4 bases and the J gene lost 7 bases, with 17 bases spanning the gap. CDR3 length: 14 amino acids. Germline CDR1 reads WNHNN; CDR2 reads SYGVQD (reference sequence). Here the CDR3 reads CASSVGVGHQEQYF. Written as DNA, the CDR3 is TGCGCCAGCAGTGTCGGGGTCGGGCATCAAGAGCAGTACTTC.

The chain uses TRBV9 and TRBJ1-1; a possible D gene is TRBD1 (6 bases). CDR3 length: 14 residues. V lost 4 bases to trimming and J lost 1 base, with 11 bases between them. CDR1 and CDR2 from the germline V gene are SGDLS and YYNGEE. The chain's CDR3 is CASSRGGRNTEAFF. The CDR3 DNA is TGTGCCAGCAGCAGGGGGGGCCGGAACACTGAAGCTTTCTTT.

V gene TRBV7-8 combines with J gene TRBJ2-3, with 8 positions matching TRBD1. V was clipped by 4 bases and J by 0 bases; unmatched bases: 3. Germline V lookup: CDR1 SGHVS, CDR2 FQNEAQ. The CDR3 loop spans 15 amino acids. The DNA of the CDR3 is TGTGCCAGCAGCTCCTGGGACAGGAGCACAGATACGCAGTATTTT. It translates to CASSSWDRSTDTQYF.

V and J are TRBV7-2 and TRBJ2-1; D possibly corresponds to TRBD1 (5 bases). The V gene lost 5 bases and the J gene lost 0 bases, with 11 bases spanning the gap. Germline CDR1 reads SGHTA; CDR2 reads FQGNSA. The CDR3 covers 15 residues. The CDR3 sequence: CASSPGPLSYNEQFF. The CDR3 DNA sequence: TGTGCCAGCAGCCCAGGGCCTCTCTCCTACAATGAGCAGTTCTTC.

This chain joins TRBV6-4 and TRBJ2-3, with 14 bases identical to TRBD2. Trimming removed 0 bases from V and 4 bases from J; junction bases left unmatched: 6. The CDR3 covers 18 residues. Germline V lookup: CDR1 MRHNA, CDR2 SNTAGT. The CDR3, as DNA: TGTGCCAGCAGTGACTCGGGACTAGCGGGGGAATCACCAGATACGCAGTATTTT. This sequence encodes CASSDSGLAGESPDTQYF.

The chain uses TRBV27 and TRBJ2-5, with D maybe TRBD1 (6 bases). The better agreement between TRBJ2-7 and the DNA end casts doubt on the J call. This CDR3 is built from 16 residues. Germline CDR1 MNHEY, CDR2 SMNVEV (reference sequence). The CDR3 region is CASSFGYATGPYEQYF. The DNA for the CDR3 is TGTGCCAGCAGTTTTGGTTATGCGACAGGTCCCTACGAGCAGTACTTC.

The chain joins TRBV28 to TRBJ2-7, with 10 positions matching TRBD1. The germline CDR1 and CDR2 sequences are MDHEN and SYDVKM. J lost 1 base, V lost 4 bases, and 10 bases had no gene match. This CDR3 spans 17 amino acids. In DNA, the CDR3 is TGTGCCAGCAGTTACCCCGCGACAGGGGGCTTATCCTACGAGCAGTACTTC. Amino acid sequence: CASSYPATGGLSYEQYF.

This clone turned up a few times. The chain joins TRBV6-5 to TRBJ1-1, with D perhaps matching TRBD1 (5 bases). V was cut by 9 bases and J by 0 bases, with 17 bases left in between. The CDR3 has 15 amino acids. Germline CDR1 reads MNHEY; CDR2 reads SVGAGI. In DNA form, the CDR3 reads TGTGCCAGTTGGAAGGGGTACAGCATGAACACTGAAGCTTTCTTT. Amino acids: CASWKGYSMNTEAFF.

This chain uses TRBV6-1 with TRBJ1-2; D remains unclear. This CDR3 comprises 11 residues. Trimming cost V 10 bases and J 8 bases, with 14 bases left between them. CDR1 MNHNS and CDR2 SASEGT come from the germline V gene. The CDR3 spells CATGNSHGYTF. CDR3 nucleotides: TGTGCCACCGGGAACAGCCACGGCTACACCTTC.

This clone was seen once. The rearrangement joins TRBV7-8 to TRBJ2-7; 7 bases match TRBD2. Germline V gene data show CDR1 as SGHVS and CDR2 as FQNEAQ. V was pared by 4 bases and J by 5 bases, with 14 bases of the junction left unmatched. There are 16 residues in the CDR3. The CDR3 DNA follows: TGTGCCAGCAGCTCCTTCCGGGGGGTCTACTACGACGAGCAGTACTTC. Translation: CASSSFRGVYYDEQYF. Using reference TRBV7-8 and TRBJ2-7 for the parts outside the CDR3, the full variable domain is GAGVSQSPRYKVAKRGQDVALRCDPISGHVSLFWYQQALGQGPEFLTYFQNEAQLDKSGLPSDRFFAERPEGSVSTLKIQRTQQEDSAVYLCASSSFRGVYYDEQYFGPGTRLTVT.

V usage is TRBV6-1 and J usage is TRBJ2-7, with D unresolved. CDR1 MNHNS and CDR2 SASEGT come from the germline V gene. This CDR3 spans 12 amino acids. Trimming took 1 base from V and 3 from J, leaving 4 bases between them. CDR3 residues: CASSEGHYEQYF. CDR3 coding DNA: TGTGCCAGCAGTGAAGGGCACTACGAGCAGTACTTC.

The chain carries TRBV7-9 and TRBJ1-6; 8 bases match TRBD1. The junction had 6 bases not matched to a gene; V was cut back by 4 bases and J by 10 bases. CDR3 length: 14 amino acids. Germline values: CDR1 SEHNR, CDR2 FQNEAQ (reference sequence). In DNA form, the CDR3 reads TGTGCCAGCAGCTCCTCGGACAGGGACTCACCCCTCCACTTT. Amino acids: CASSSSDRDSPLHF.

V is TRBV10-3 and J is TRBJ1-2; possibly TRBD1 for D (6 bases). Trimming stripped 1 base from V and 6 bases from J, with 9 bases between. Looked up from germline, CDR1 is ENHRY and CDR2 is SYGVKD. The CDR3 length is 13 residues. The CDR3, as DNA: TGTGCCATCAGTGAGTGGAACAGGGATGGCTACACCTTC. This sequence encodes CAISEWNRDGYTF.

V gene TRBV5-8 combines with J gene TRBJ2-5; D unresolved. The DNA end favors TRBJ2-7, so the J call may be wrong. The germline gives CDR1 SGHTS, CDR2 YDEGEE. The CDR3 has 14 amino acids. CDR3 amino acids: CASSSLLLPYEQYF. Here the CDR3 DNA reads TGTGCCAGCAGCAGCTTACTCTTGCCCTACGAGCAGTACTTC.

The chain carries TRBV2 and TRBJ2-7; TRBD2 might be the D (6 bases). The V gene's germline CDR1 is SNHLY and CDR2 FYNNEI. V lost 5 bases to trimming and J lost 5 bases, with 16 bases between them. The CDR3 is 14 amino acids. In DNA, the CDR3 is TGTGCCAGCAGTTGGACTAAGGGCATCAACGAGCAGTACTTC. Translated, it gives CASSWTKGINEQYF.

The chain has TRBV5-1 and TRBJ2-5; TRBD1 matches 10 bases. TRBJ2-7 explains the end of the DNA better; the J call may be wrong. This CDR3 is built from 15 residues. Looked up from germline, CDR1 is SGHRS and CDR2 is YFSETQ. The CDR3 nucleotides are TGCGCCAGCAGCTCAACCGGGACAGGGGTCTACGAGCAGTACTTC. Protein product: CASSSTGTGVYEQYF.

This chain connects TRBV6-5 to TRBJ2-1; D gene unclear. This CDR3 has 16 residues. Germline CDR1 is MNHEY and CDR2 is SVGAGI. V was shortened by 2 bases and J by 0 bases, with 11 bases between the two germline ends. The CDR3 sequence is CASSYDFPSSYNEQFF. Here the CDR3 DNA reads TGTGCCAGCAGTTACGACTTCCCAAGCTCCTACAATGAGCAGTTCTTC.